This T cell receptor (beta chain) originates from a study of CD8+ T cells in alopecia areata. The CDR3 runs to 14 residues. V was cut by 7 bases and J by 6 bases, with 18 bases left in between. The germline CDR1 and CDR2 sequences are GTSNPN and SVGIG (reference sequence). Notes on the study in general: As there was one nonresponder, how baseline CD8+ expansion relates to response remains uncertain.

Remarks on this clone: Its antigen is not known.

Treatment indicated: oral pan-JAK inhibitor, 5-10 mg twice daily. Isolated RNA was reverse transcribed into cDNA used as the sequencing template. The data were produced by immunoSEQ multiplex PCR, yet TCRdb's version contains in-frame clones alone and is incomplete. The table includes under 350,000 clones, 58% detected once. This specimen consisted of CD4+ T cells sorted from blood, obtained at week 24, from a patient treated with tofacitinib. The genes are TRBV30 and TRBJ2-2; possibly TRBD1 for D (6 bases). The clonotype was recovered from a human donor with alopecia areata. The DNA for the CDR3 is TGTGCCTCGAAGCCGGGACCAGGGGCCGGGGAGCTGTTTTTT. Translated, it gives CASKPGPGAGELFF.